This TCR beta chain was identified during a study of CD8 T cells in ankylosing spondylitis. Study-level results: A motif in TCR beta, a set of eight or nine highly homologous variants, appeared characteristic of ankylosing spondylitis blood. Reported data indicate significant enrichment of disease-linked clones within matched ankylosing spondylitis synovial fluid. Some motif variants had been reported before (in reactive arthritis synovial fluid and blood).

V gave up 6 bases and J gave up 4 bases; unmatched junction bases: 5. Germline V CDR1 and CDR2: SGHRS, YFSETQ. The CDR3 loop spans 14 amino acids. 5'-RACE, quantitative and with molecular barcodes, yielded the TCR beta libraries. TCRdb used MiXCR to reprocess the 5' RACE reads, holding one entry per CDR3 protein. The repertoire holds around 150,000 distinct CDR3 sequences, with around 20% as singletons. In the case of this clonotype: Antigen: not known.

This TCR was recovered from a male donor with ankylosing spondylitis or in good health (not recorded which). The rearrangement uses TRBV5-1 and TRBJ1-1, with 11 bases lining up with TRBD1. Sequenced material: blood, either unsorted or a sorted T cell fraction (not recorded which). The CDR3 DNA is TGCGCCAGCACCAGCGGGACAGGGGGCACTGAAGCTTTCTTT. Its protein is CASTSGTGGTEAFF.